This record looks at one TCR beta chain sequence and its context. Which antigen it targets is not known. No qualities accompany the bases; no much larger clone lies one base away. From the cysteine through the phenylalanine, the CDR3 covers 13 amino acids. The entry retains the CDR3 DNA only, 39 bases that are in frame from base 1. The germline V gene encodes CDR1 SGHVS and CDR2 FNYEAQ. V is shortened by 3 bases, J by 1 base, and the region joining them spans 4 bases. The CDR3 regions of human TCRbeta chains were subjected to immunosequencing. From the authors' description of their analysis: Repertoire TCRs were checked for matches against a reference library of SARS-CoV-2-specific TCRs that had been generated using the MIRA antigen-specificity platform. Breadth meant the fraction of unique TCRs that were SARS-CoV-2-associated, whereas depth meant the fraction of total T cells that were SARS-CoV-2-associated. Each spike-specific TCR was assigned to its reactive spike region and to a CD4 or CD8 class using the MIRA data. Log10-transformed breadth and depth values were compared by one-way ANOVA with Sidak's multiple comparisons tests. TCRdb stores this immuneACCESS table with in-frame sequences only. Part of the clones is absent; in the studies checked, under half of the shortfall reflects unresolved V genes, and no reason is known for the rest. V and J calls plus clone size are reproduced from that table; the DNA served to infer D and trimming. Across this sample there are 200,000 to 250,000 clones, with roughly 91% seen only once. The ten most abundant clones make up 0.9% to 1.1% of the sample.

The data were obtained in a study of T cell responses to AZD1222 COVID-19 vaccine (dated by TCRdb to about 2021). For the study in its entirety: TCR sequencing was performed for about 250 trial participants, of whom approximately 200 were given two doses of AZD1222 and around 26 were given two doses of MenACWY control vaccine. Trial participants were enrolled by age into subgroups of 18-55, 56-69 and 70-plus years, and about 150, 27 and 61 TCR-sequenced participants, respectively, were included in these subgroups.

The time point label, as the study defines it: baseline before first vaccination. Read against the paper, the sample's treatment or condition label means: meningococcal conjugate vaccine given as trial control. Vaccinee samples came from UK trials COV001 and COV002, including a single-blind randomized controlled phase 2/3 trial of AZD1222 (ChAdOx1 nCoV-19) in healthy adults. For TCRbeta chain sequencing, PBMC samples from trial participants were taken at day 0 and at day 28 after the second dose. Summary of the overall study and its limitations: Because no day 14 peak-response samples were available, repertoires were characterized only after the peak T cell response. Participants were mostly white British, with more females than males. The authors suggested clonal diversity may have been underestimated. Spike-specific TCR breadth and depth rose significantly after two AZD1222 doses compared with day 0 and with MenACWY recipients. Conclusions about previously exposed vaccinees were limited because only a handful of AZD1222 recipients were SARS-CoV-2 seropositive at baseline. Reportedly, almost half of the unique spike-specific TCRs recognized epitopes lying outside the regions that are mutated in the B.1.351 and B.1.1.7 variants. The 56-69-year group was small, and its depth increase did not reach significance, likely because of low power. The whole spike protein was spanned by vaccine-associated CD4 TCRs, and dominant responses were seen in regions 160-218 and 743-854.

The source was peripheral blood, collected on day 0 of MenACWY control vaccination. The sequence came from an adult in good health. In this chain, TRBV7-6 is recombined with TRBJ1-3, with the D segment identity uncertain. The encoded CDR3 is CASSFPSGNTIYF. Here is the DNA: TGTGCCAGCAGCTTCCCTTCTGGAAACACCATATATTTT.